The rows below give T cell receptor beta chains drawn from one sample of a study of post-analysis software for immune sequencing data. Using its own MiXCR run on the PCR reads, TCRdb lists one record per CDR3 protein. The sample lists hundreds of thousands of distinct CDR3 sequences; roughly 30% were seen once. Sequencing was performed on blood. Receptors originate from a girl aged 5-17 years with multiple sclerosis. CDR3s include the opening cysteine and the closing phenylalanine or tryptophan. Each record gives: J gene, D gene, V gene, clone size, CDR3 DNA, CDR3 protein. The D gene is left open where the match is weak. Some rows have no size entry. The others give once, few or many, or a class for an expanded clone.

J gene: TRBJ2-7
D gene: .
V gene: TRBV5-1
clone size: few
CDR3 DNA: TGCGCCAGCAGCTTGGCAATTCTAGCGTACGAGCAGTACTTC
CDR3 protein: CASSLAILAYEQYF

J gene: TRBJ1-1
D gene: TRBD1
V gene: TRBV29-1
clone size: .
CDR3 DNA: TGCAGCGTTGAAGGACAGGGAACCACTGAAGCTTTCTTT
CDR3 protein: CSVEGQGTTEAFF

J gene: TRBJ2-6
D gene: .
V gene: TRBV18
clone size: .
CDR3 DNA: TGTGCCAGCTCACCACCCGTAGGGGCTGGGGCCAACGTCCTGACTTTC
CDR3 protein: CASSPPVGAGANVLTF

J gene: TRBJ2-7
D gene: TRBD1
V gene: TRBV7-2
clone size: .
CDR3 DNA: TGTGCCAGCAGCTTAGCGTATACAGGGGCCCACGAGCAGTACTTC
CDR3 protein: CASSLAYTGAHEQYF

J gene: TRBJ1-1
D gene: TRBD1
V gene: TRBV6-1
clone size: .
CDR3 DNA: TGTGCCAGCACCCTAGACAGGGGGAACACTGAAGCTTTCTTT
CDR3 protein: CASTLDRGNTEAFF

J gene: TRBJ2-7
D gene: .
V gene: TRBV7-2
clone size: few
CDR3 DNA: TGTGCCAGCAGCTCTTATGGGTCAGTCCACGAGCAGTACTTC
CDR3 protein: CASSSYGSVHEQYF

J gene: TRBJ2-7
D gene: TRBD2
V gene: TRBV20-1
clone size: few
CDR3 DNA: TGCAGTGCTAGACTTTTCAATAGCGGGACCTACGAGCAGTACTTC
CDR3 protein: CSARLFNSGTYEQYF

J gene: TRBJ2-7
D gene: TRBD1
V gene: TRBV28
clone size: few
CDR3 DNA: TGTGCCAGCAGTGCCGGGACAGGGCCATTCTACGAGCAGTACTTC
CDR3 protein: CASSAGTGPFYEQYF

J gene: TRBJ1-5
D gene: .
V gene: TRBV9
clone size: many
CDR3 DNA: TGTGCCAGCAGCGTCACACCTTATAGCAATCAGCCCCAGCATTTT
CDR3 protein: CASSVTPYSNQPQHF

J gene: TRBJ1-5
D gene: .
V gene: TRBV12-3/TRBV12-4
clone size: many
CDR3 DNA: TGTGCCAGCAGTTCTGCACAGGGACTTGGCCAGCCCCAGCATTTT
CDR3 protein: CASSSAQGLGQPQHF

J gene: TRBJ2-3
D gene: TRBD2
V gene: TRBV7-2
clone size: .
CDR3 DNA: TGTGCCAGCAGCTTAGTAGTTACTAGCGGGGGGACAGATACGCAGTATTTT
CDR3 protein: CASSLVVTSGGTDTQYF

J gene: TRBJ2-7
D gene: .
V gene: TRBV7-2
clone size: few
CDR3 DNA: TGTGCCAGCAGCTTTGGGCCGACAAAGGGGTACGAGCAGTACTTC
CDR3 protein: CASSFGPTKGYEQYF

J gene: TRBJ2-1
D gene: TRBD1
V gene: TRBV5-1
clone size: .
CDR3 DNA: TGCGCCAGCAGCTTGTCCAGGGGGTACAATGAGCAGTTCTTC
CDR3 protein: CASSLSRGYNEQFF

J gene: TRBJ2-7
D gene: TRBD1
V gene: TRBV12-3/TRBV12-4
clone size: .
CDR3 DNA: TGTGCCAGCAGTCCTGACAGGGCAAGCCACGAGCAGTACTTC
CDR3 protein: CASSPDRASHEQYF

J gene: TRBJ2-5
D gene: .
V gene: TRBV20-1
clone size: few
CDR3 DNA: TGCAGTGGGGCCTCAGCGGGTTGGGAGGAGACCCAGTACTTC
CDR3 protein: CSGASAGWEETQYF

J gene: TRBJ1-5
D gene: .
V gene: TRBV5-1
clone size: few
CDR3 DNA: TGCGCCAGCAGGGTGGATGTGTTGAGCAATCAGCCCCAGCATTTT
CDR3 protein: CASRVDVLSNQPQHF

J gene: TRBJ2-1
D gene: TRBD2
V gene: TRBV2
clone size: few
CDR3 DNA: TGTGCCAGCAGCGGACTAGCGGGCATAAACAATGAGCAGTTCTTC
CDR3 protein: CASSGLAGINNEQFF

J gene: TRBJ2-7
D gene: .
V gene: TRBV29-1
clone size: .
CDR3 DNA: TGCAGCGCCCGCTGGACGGAAGACTACGAGCAGTACTTC
CDR3 protein: CSARWTEDYEQYF

J gene: TRBJ2-5
D gene: .
V gene: TRBV24-1
clone size: few
CDR3 DNA: TGTGCCACCAGCCGTGGGGGCCAAGAGACCCAGTACTTC
CDR3 protein: CATSRGGQETQYF

J gene: TRBJ1-2
D gene: .
V gene: TRBV7-2
clone size: .
CDR3 DNA: TGTGCCAGCAGCTTAGAACCAAGGACAAACTATGGCTACACCTTC
CDR3 protein: CASSLEPRTNYGYTF

J gene: TRBJ1-5
D gene: .
V gene: TRBV5-5
clone size: .
CDR3 DNA: TGTGCCAGCACCCACTCCCTGGGGATGGGGGAGCCCCAGCATTTT
CDR3 protein: CASTHSLGMGEPQHF

J gene: TRBJ2-3
D gene: .
V gene: TRBV20-1
clone size: few
CDR3 DNA: TGCAGTGCTAGAGTGTCATACAGTTCCACAGATACGCAGTATTTT
CDR3 protein: CSARVSYSSTDTQYF

J gene: TRBJ2-7
D gene: .
V gene: TRBV5-8
clone size: .
CDR3 DNA: TGTGCCAGCAGCTTGGGGGAACCAAGGGCCGAGCAGTACTTC
CDR3 protein: CASSLGEPRAEQYF

J gene: TRBJ2-1
D gene: TRBD1
V gene: TRBV20-1
clone size: .
CDR3 DNA: TGCAGTGCTAGAACCGGGACAGTAAATGAGCAGTTCTTC
CDR3 protein: CSARTGTVNEQFF

J gene: TRBJ2-5
D gene: .
V gene: TRBV20-1
clone size: .
CDR3 DNA: TGCAGTGCTAGAGATGTGAAGGAGACCCAGTACTTC
CDR3 protein: CSARDVKETQYF

J gene: TRBJ2-7
D gene: TRBD2
V gene: TRBV2
clone size: .
CDR3 DNA: TGTGCCAGCAGTGAAATCCGGGGGGACGAGCAGTACTTC
CDR3 protein: CASSEIRGDEQYF

J gene: TRBJ2-1
D gene: .
V gene: TRBV20-1
clone size: few
CDR3 DNA: TGCAGTGCTAGGGGGATGCTAGCGCCTGCCAATGAGCAGTTCTTC
CDR3 protein: CSARGMLAPANEQFF

J gene: TRBJ2-5
D gene: TRBD2
V gene: TRBV4-3
clone size: .
CDR3 DNA: TGCGCCAGCAGCCAAGATTGGGCACTAGCGGGAGTCCAAGAGACCCAGTACTTC
CDR3 protein: CASSQDWALAGVQETQYF

J gene: TRBJ2-7
D gene: .
V gene: TRBV25-1
clone size: .
CDR3 DNA: TGTGCCAGCAGTAAAGTTACGTCGGACGTCACCTACGAGCAGTACTTC
CDR3 protein: CASSKVTSDVTYEQYF

J gene: TRBJ2-3
D gene: .
V gene: TRBV6-6
clone size: .
CDR3 DNA: TGTGCCAGCAGTTTCCGTATAGATACGCAGTATTTT
CDR3 protein: CASSFRIDTQYF